The 32 T cell receptor beta chains listed next were all sequenced from one sample in a study of OX40 agonist ivuxolimab in advanced cancers. TCRdb's copy holds only in-frame clones and misses some; the assay was immunoSEQ multiplex PCR. The table shows 35,000 to 45,000 clones, with under 90% occurring only once. The sample in question was CD4+ or CD8+ T cells sorted from blood, obtained in a trial of the OX40 agonist ivuxolimab. The receptors derive from an adult with an advanced solid tumor such as melanoma, head and neck, liver or kidney cancer.

The V call is TRBV6-6, the J call TRBJ2-7; 8 nucleotides align to TRBD1. This CDR3 comprises 15 residues. Germline lookup yields CDR1 MNHNY and CDR2 SVGAGI (reference sequence). V was pared by 6 bases and J by 4 bases, with 11 bases of the junction left unmatched. For the CDR3, the DNA is TGTGCCAGCAGCGACCACCGACAGGGGAAATACGAGCAGTACTTC. Translated: CASSDHRQGKYEQYF.

The V gene is TRBV5-4, the J gene TRBJ1-1; no clear D. The V end was cut by 2 bases, the J end by 5 bases, with 4 bases between. The CDR3 covers 11 residues. Germline-derived CDR1 and CDR2 are SGHNT and YYREEE (reference sequence). CDR3 sequence (DNA): TGTGCCAGCAGCTTTAGAACTGAAGCTTTCTTT. The encoded protein is CASSFRTEAFF.

V usage is TRBV19 and J usage is TRBJ2-1; D is unclear. The V end was cut by 4 bases, the J end by 4 bases, with 8 bases between. Germline CDR1 LNHDA, CDR2 SQIVND (reference sequence). The CDR3 consists of 13 residues. This CDR3 is CASSTAVYNEQFF. CDR3 nucleotides: TGTGCCAGTAGTACGGCCGTTTACAATGAGCAGTTCTTC. The full variable domain, its missing parts supplied by reference TRBV19 and TRBJ2-1, is DGGITQSPKYLFRKEGQNVTLSCEQNLNHDAMYWYRQDPGQGLRLIYYSQIVNDFQKGDIAEGYSVSREKKESFPLTVTSAQKNPTAFYLCASSTAVYNEQFFGPGTRLTVL.

This clone appeared a few times. This chain uses TRBV28 with TRBJ1-5; 7 positions agree with TRBD1. V shed 6 bases, J shed 6 bases, and the junction held 17 bases outside the gene matches. Germline loops: CDR1 MDHEN, CDR2 SYDVKM. The CDR3 is made up of 17 amino acids. The CDR3 nucleotides are TGTGCCAGCAGAGTAGTAATACAGGGAGGGGGCCGTCAGCCCCAGCATTTT. This translates into CASRVVIQGGGRQPQHF.

The rearrangement joins TRBV15 to TRBJ2-7; D is possibly TRBD2 (7 bases). Germline CDR1 LNHNV, CDR2 YYDKDF (reference sequence). V was pared by 0 bases and J by 1 base, with 10 bases between. CDR3 length: 15 residues. The CDR3 loop reads CATSREQGGSYEQYF. The CDR3 DNA is TGTGCCACCAGCAGAGAACAGGGAGGGTCCTACGAGCAGTACTTC.

V gene TRBV4-2 combines with J gene TRBJ2-4; tentative D call: TRBD2 (6 bases). CDR1 and CDR2 (germline): LGHNA, YNFKEQ. This CDR3 contains 16 residues. V shed 0 bases and J shed 6 bases, with 15 bases lying between them. CDR3 loop: CASSQEWGVGGNIQYF. Here the CDR3 DNA reads TGTGCCAGCAGCCAAGAATGGGGAGTGGGGGGAAACATTCAGTACTTC.

This clone is a singleton in its sample. The J gene is TRBJ2-4, the V gene TRBV4-1, with 7 bases that match TRBD1. The germline V gene encodes CDR1 MGHRA and CDR2 YSYEKL. This CDR3 has 14 amino acids. V trimming: 4 bases; J trimming: 3 bases; junction bases outside the gene matches: 3. CDR3 loop: CASSPRDSKNIQYF. Written as DNA, the CDR3 is TGCGCCAGCAGCCCCCGGGACAGCAAAAACATTCAGTACTTC.

J is TRBJ1-2 and V is TRBV27; 7 positions match TRBD1. The CDR3 sequence is 14 residues long. Trimming at V came to 6 bases and at J to 0 bases, leaving 4 bases not matched to a gene. Per germline, CDR1 MNHEY and CDR2 SMNVEV (reference sequence). CDR3: CASRRQGANYGYTF. CDR3 nucleotide sequence: TGTGCCAGCAGGAGACAGGGAGCTAACTATGGCTACACCTTC.

This rearrangement joins TRBV11-3 to TRBJ2-2; D might be TRBD1 (5 bases). Germline V gene lookup returns CDR1 SGHNT and CDR2 YENEEA. Trimming shortened V by 4 bases and J by 7 bases, and 10 bases separated the two germline ends. CDR3 length: 13 amino acids. DNA for the CDR3: TGTGCCAGCAGCTGGCCAGGGCTCGGGGAGCTGTTTTTT. Residues: CASSWPGLGELFF.

The chain links TRBV7-2 to TRBJ2-1, with 10 bases identical to TRBD2. This CDR3 is built from 16 residues. Per the germline V gene, CDR1 is SGHTA and CDR2 is FQGNSA. V dropped 3 bases and J dropped 5; count of bases not matched to a gene: 7. The CDR3 DNA reads TGTGCCAGCAGCTTCCCCACTAGCGGGGCCGACAATGAGCAGTTCTTC. Protein: CASSFPTSGADNEQFF. Based on the CDR3 plus reference TRBV7-2 and TRBJ2-1, the full variable domain is GAGVSQSPSNKVTEKGKDVELRCDPISGHTALYWYRQSLGQGLEFLIYFQGNSAPDKSGLPSDRFSAERTGGSVSTLTIQRTQQEDSAVYLCASSFPTSGADNEQFFGPGTRLTVL.

This rearrangement joins TRBV9 to TRBJ1-1; D gene unclear. Germline V gene data show CDR1 as SGDLS and CDR2 as YYNGEE. V was trimmed by 0 bases and J by 6 bases, leaving 9 bases between them. This CDR3 is built from 13 residues. CDR3 residues: CASSVDTVSEAFF. In DNA form, the CDR3 reads TGTGCCAGCAGCGTAGATACGGTTTCTGAAGCTTTCTTT. The full variable domain, with the rest looked up from reference TRBV9 and TRBJ1-1, is DSGVTQTPKHLITATGQRVTLRCSPRSGDLSVYWYQQSLDQGLQFLIQYYNGEERAKGNILERFSAQQFPDLHSELNLSSLELGDSALYFCASSVDTVSEAFFGQGTRLTVV.

V and J are TRBV5-1 and TRBJ2-2; D may be TRBD2 (6 bases). V was shortened by 0 bases and J by 6 bases, with 12 bases between the two germline ends. CDR1 and CDR2 (germline): SGHRS, YFSETQ. This CDR3 contains 15 residues. The DNA for the CDR3 is TGCGCCAGCAGCTTGGCGCTAGGAGGGGCCGGGGAGCTGTTTTTT. Residues: CASSLALGGAGELFF.

The chain uses TRBV6-4 and TRBJ2-5; TRBD2 agrees at 14 bases. The ends lost 2 bases at V and 3 bases at J; junction bases unmatched: 8. Germline loops: CDR1 MRHNA, CDR2 SNTAGT. The CDR3 extends over 18 amino acids. The CDR3 DNA is TGTGCCAGCAGTGACGCTCTTGGACTAGCGGGGGGTAAAGAGACCCAGTACTTC. Protein sequence: CASSDALGLAGGKETQYF.

With respect to this clone: Other nucleotide sequences from this sample produce the same CDR3. This chain connects TRBV7-2 to TRBJ1-4; 7 bases map to TRBD1. The germline V gene has CDR1 SGHTA and CDR2 FQGNSA. CDR3 length: 12 residues. The V gene end was trimmed by 4 bases and the J gene end by 8 bases; junction bases not matched to a gene: 1. CDR3 in amino acids: CASSSGGEKLFF. In DNA form, the CDR3 reads TGTGCCAGCAGCTCAGGGGGGGAAAAACTGTTTTTT.

A single count supports this clone. The CDR3 DNA follows: TGCGCCAGCAGCTTGCTGGGACTAGCGGGGGGAGGAGATACGCAGTATTTT. It encodes CASSLLGLAGGGDTQYF. This chain connects TRBV5-1 to TRBJ2-3; 15 bases fit TRBD2. J lost 5 bases, V lost 1 base, and 5 bases had no gene match. The CDR3 runs to 17 residues. The germline gives CDR1 SGHRS, CDR2 YFSETQ.

The genes are TRBV7-3 and TRBJ2-1, with TRBD1 matching 7 bases. Germline CDR1 is SGHTA and CDR2 is FQGTGA. V dropped 2 bases and J dropped 5; count of bases not matched to a gene: 6. The CDR3 runs 15 residues. CDR3 loop: CASSLFPGTDNEQFF. The CDR3 DNA is TGTGCCAGCAGCTTATTCCCCGGGACAGACAATGAGCAGTTCTTC. Supplemented by reference TRBV7-3 and TRBJ2-1, the full variable domain reads GAGVSQTPSNKVTEKGKYVELRCDPISGHTALYWYRQSLGQGPEFLIYFQGTGAADDSGLPNDRFFAVRPEGSVSTLKIQRTERGDSAVYLCASSLFPGTDNEQFFGPGTRLTVL.

V is TRBV10-3 and J is TRBJ1-2, with D hard to call. CDR3 size: 15 residues. Germline CDR1 is ENHRY and CDR2 is SYGVKD. Trimming pared 3 bases from V and 1 base from J, leaving 12 bases between. CDR3 DNA sequence: TGTGCCATCAGTGAAGGACCGTCGGATAACTATGGCTACACCTTC. It codes for CAISEGPSDNYGYTF.

This chain uses TRBV7-2 with TRBJ1-3, with a weak D call TRBD1 (5 bases). Germline loops: CDR1 SGHTA, CDR2 FQGNSA. The CDR3 spans 13 residues. Trimming left V 5 bases short and J 3 bases short, with 8 bases between. CDR3 nucleotide sequence: TGTGCCAGCAGCCGACAGCTTGGAAACACCATATATTTT. The encoded protein is CASSRQLGNTIYF.

The genes are TRBV7-9 and TRBJ2-3, with D possibly being TRBD1 or TRBD2 (5 bases each). The CDR3 has 14 residues. The germline CDR1 and CDR2 sequences are SEHNR and FQNEAQ (reference sequence). V was cut by 4 bases and J by 8 bases, with 16 bases left in between. This chain's CDR3 is CASSWPGTVGTQYF. In DNA form, the CDR3 reads TGTGCCAGCAGCTGGCCCGGGACCGTGGGTACGCAGTATTTT.

This clone is a singleton in its sample. The chain has TRBV28 and TRBJ1-2; D ambiguous. The CDR3 contains 11 residues. The germline V gene encodes CDR1 MDHEN and CDR2 SYDVKM. The V and J ends lost 3 bases and 4 bases respectively, with 3 bases between them. The CDR3 loop reads CASSLAYGYTF. CDR3 nucleotides: TGTGCCAGCAGTTTGGCCTATGGCTACACCTTC.

This rearrangement joins TRBV5-8 to TRBJ2-3; D uncertain. Germline V gene data show CDR1 as SGHTS and CDR2 as YDEGEE. Trimming took off 6 bases at V and 4 bases at J, with 9 bases between the two ends. The CDR3 is made up of 12 amino acids. The CDR3 coding sequence is TGTGCCAGCAACCAGCGTGCAGATACGCAGTATTTT. Translating it yields CASNQRADTQYF. Supplemented by reference TRBV5-8 and TRBJ2-3, the full variable domain reads EAGVTQSPTHLIKTRGQQATLRCSPISGHTSVYWYQQALGLGLQFLLWYDEGEERNRGNFPPRFSGRQFPNYSSELNVNALELEDSALYLCASNQRADTQYFGPGTRLTVL.

The chain combines TRBV27 with TRBJ1-1; TRBD1 agrees at 9 bases. CDR1 and CDR2 (germline): MNHEY, SMNVEV (reference sequence). The CDR3 sequence is 16 residues long. V lost 6 bases, J lost 6 bases, and 14 bases stayed unmatched. The CDR3 spells CASSTLWGQGLSEAFF. The CDR3 DNA sequence: TGTGCCAGCAGCACCCTCTGGGGACAGGGTTTGTCTGAAGCTTTCTTT.

The genes are TRBV4-1 and TRBJ1-1, with a possible D match to TRBD1 (6 bases). Germline V gives CDR1 MGHRA, CDR2 YSYEKL. V lost 1 base and J lost 0, with 6 bases in between. There are 14 residues in the CDR3. The CDR3 coding sequence is TGCGCCAGCAGCCAAGGACAGGTGAACACTGAAGCTTTCTTT. It specifies CASSQGQVNTEAFF.

The genes are TRBV30 and TRBJ1-6; maybe TRBD1 (5 bases). CDR1 is GTSNPN and CDR2 is SVGIG in the germline V gene (reference sequence). This CDR3 has 16 residues. Trimming left V 3 bases short and J 4 bases short, with 16 bases between. Here the CDR3 DNA reads TGTGCCTGGAGACCGGGGGGGGTAGGATATAATTCACCCCTCCACTTT. It yields the protein CAWRPGGVGYNSPLHF.

V usage is TRBV2 and J usage is TRBJ2-1; D may be TRBD1 (5 bases). This CDR3 has 13 residues. Germline CDR1 and CDR2: SNHLY and FYNNEI. V lost 7 bases, J lost 1 base, and 8 bases lay in between. The CDR3 bases are TGTGCCAGCATGACAGAATCCTACAATGAGCAGTTCTTC. Amino acids: CASMTESYNEQFF.

This sequence joins TRBV30 and TRBJ1-2; D is unresolved. Per germline, CDR1 GTSNPN and CDR2 SVGIG (reference sequence). Trimming shortened V by 4 bases and J by 0 bases, and 9 bases separated the two germline ends. This CDR3 has 13 residues. In DNA form, the CDR3 reads TGTGCCTGGAAAGTGCCTACTAACTATGGCTACACCTTC. It is translated as CAWKVPTNYGYTF.

DNA of the CDR3: TGTGCCAGCACCAAAGGGGGCTACAGGGGACAAGAGACCCAGTACTTC. It specifies CASTKGGYRGQETQYF. The genes are TRBV7-8 and TRBJ2-5, with 7 bases aligning to TRBD1. Germline CDR1 SGHVS, CDR2 FQNEAQ. V dropped 7 bases and J dropped 2; count of bases not matched to a gene: 13. This CDR3 is 16 amino acids long.

The chain uses TRBV6-6 and TRBJ1-3; tentatively, D is TRBD1 (6 bases). The CDR3 length is 15 residues. The germline gives CDR1 MNHNY, CDR2 SVGAGI (reference sequence). Trimming shortened V by 3 bases and J by 4 bases, and 13 bases separated the two germline ends. The CDR3 loop is CASSYLSGAGNTIYF. Here the CDR3 DNA reads TGTGCCAGCAGTTATTTGTCAGGGGCGGGAAACACCATATATTTT.

This chain connects TRBV2 to TRBJ1-4; possible D gene TRBD1, 6 bases. V lost 7 bases and J 0 bases, leaving 18 bases between the germline ends. CDR3 size: 17 residues. Germline-derived CDR1 and CDR2 are SNHLY and FYNNEI. CDR3 amino acids: CASKLDSLVATNEKLFF. The CDR3 nucleotides are TGTGCCAGCAAGTTGGACAGCCTGGTAGCAACTAATGAAAAACTGTTTTTT.

This chain links TRBV6-1 with TRBJ2-1; 7 bases fit TRBD2. Looked up from germline, CDR1 is MNHNS and CDR2 is SASEGT. Germline trimming cut 1 base from V and 6 bases from J; bases unmatched to any gene: 12. The CDR3 sequence is 17 residues long. CDR3 region: CASSEVWRTSNTNEQFF. The CDR3 DNA reads as TGTGCCAGCAGTGAAGTTTGGAGGACTAGTAATACCAATGAGCAGTTCTTC.

The chain is built from TRBV4-1 and TRBJ2-1; D possibly corresponds to TRBD2 (5 bases). This CDR3 is built from 16 residues. Germline CDR1 is MGHRA and CDR2 is YSYEKL. The germline V and J ends were trimmed by 0 bases and 0 bases, with 9 bases remaining between them. The CDR3 protein is CASSQDWRSSYNEQFF. CDR3 sequence (DNA): TGCGCCAGCAGCCAAGATTGGAGGAGCTCCTACAATGAGCAGTTCTTC.

This sequence joins TRBV10-1 and TRBJ2-7; 10 bases match TRBD2. Trimming took 8 bases from V and 3 from J; bases not matched to a gene: 16. The CDR3 sequence is 17 residues long. CDR1 and CDR2 (germline): WNHNN, SYGVQD (reference sequence). The CDR3 DNA is TGCGCCAGCCTAACTAACCCACTAGCGGGGAGGGTCTACGAGCAGTACTTC. Translated: CASLTNPLAGRVYEQYF.